The present TCR beta chain was sequenced within a study of beta chain features in type 1 diabetes. Study-level results: The naive, central memory and Treg TCRB repertoires of patients appeared to be more similar to one another than those of healthy donors. Patients with type 1 diabetes showed fewer VDJ junction insertions and more deletions. In every one of the four CD4+ subsets, TCRB CDR3s were moderately but significantly shorter in Type 1 diabetes patients. There was a possibility that cDNA sequencing over-represented cells with high TCR expression.

This CDR3 contains 13 residues. The germline V gene has CDR1 KGHSH and CDR2 LQKENI. The V end lost 2 bases, the J end lost 3 bases, and 5 bases lay between the germline ends. This clone was counted between two and nine times. The antigen is undetermined. The identical CDR3 is also encoded by other nucleotide sequences in the sample. The investigators reverse transcribed all of the isolated RNA, so they sequenced expressed TCRB transcripts. Generated by immunoSEQ multiplex PCR, the TCRdb table keeps only in-frame clones and is missing some. The sample holds 900,000 or so clones, roughly 15% seen once. The origin of this receptor is a woman under 30 in good health. Sequencing used naive CD4+ T cells from blood. The chain couples TRBV18 to TRBJ2-1; D remains ambiguous. The CDR3 loop reads CASSPTVYNEQFF. In nucleotides, the CDR3 is TGTGCCAGCTCACCAACGGTCTACAATGAGCAGTTCTTC.